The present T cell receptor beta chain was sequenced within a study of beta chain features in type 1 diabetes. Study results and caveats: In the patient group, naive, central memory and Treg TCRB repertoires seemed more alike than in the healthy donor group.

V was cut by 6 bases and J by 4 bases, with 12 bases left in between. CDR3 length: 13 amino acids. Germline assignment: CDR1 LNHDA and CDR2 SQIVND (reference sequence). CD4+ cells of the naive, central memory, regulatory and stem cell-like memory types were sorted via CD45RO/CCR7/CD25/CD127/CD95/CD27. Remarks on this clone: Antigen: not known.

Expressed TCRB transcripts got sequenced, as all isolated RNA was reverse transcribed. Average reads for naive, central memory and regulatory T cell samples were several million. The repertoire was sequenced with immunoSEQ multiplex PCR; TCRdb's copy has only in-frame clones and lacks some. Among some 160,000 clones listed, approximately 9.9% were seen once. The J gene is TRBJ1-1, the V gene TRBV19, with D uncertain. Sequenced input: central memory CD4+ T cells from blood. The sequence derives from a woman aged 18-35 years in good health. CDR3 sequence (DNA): TGTGCCAGTAGCCCCCAGCGGGCCACTGAAGCTTTCTTT. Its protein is CASSPQRATEAFF.